The T cell receptor beta chain under discussion was sequenced for a study of radiation and T cells in renal cell carcinoma. Study-level points and caveats: In blood, top tumor clones expanded by 2 weeks, shrinking by 4.

Time point noted: blood 4 weeks post-SBRT, at nephrectomy. Documented treatment: 15 Gy SBRT to primary tumor, nephrectomy 4 weeks later. Nephrectomy followed 15 Gy stereotactic body radiation by 4 weeks. Blood was sampled at baseline, 2 weeks and 4 weeks after SBRT. The patient's renal cell carcinoma had clear cell pathology. Libraries were prepared by immunoSEQ multiplex PCR; TCRdb keeps only in-frame clonotypes and omits some of them. The sample holds fewer than 45,000 clones, roughly 82% seen once. This clone was found once. Its antigen is currently unknown. Trimming took off 1 base at V and 3 bases at J, with 8 bases between the two ends. CDR3 length: 14 residues. Germline CDR1 is SGHDT and CDR2 is YYEEEE.

The material was blood, obtained from a patient whose treatment included radiotherapy and nephrectomy. The rearrangement uses TRBV5-6 and TRBJ1-5; D ambiguous. This clonotype was sampled from a woman in her seventies with renal cell carcinoma. The CDR3 DNA is TGTGCCAGCAGCTTGCTTGGTACCAATCAGCCCCAGCATTTT. Residues: CASSLLGTNQPQHF.